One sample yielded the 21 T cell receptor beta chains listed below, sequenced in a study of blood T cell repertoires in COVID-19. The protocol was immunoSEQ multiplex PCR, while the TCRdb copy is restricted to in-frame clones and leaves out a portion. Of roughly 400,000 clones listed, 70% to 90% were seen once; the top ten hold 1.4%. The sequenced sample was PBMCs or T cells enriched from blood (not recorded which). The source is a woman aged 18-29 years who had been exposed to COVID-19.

This CDR3 is CASSDLQGAEAFF. CDR3 in DNA: TGTGCCAGCAGTGACCTTCAGGGCGCTGAAGCTTTCTTT. The J gene is TRBJ1-1, the V gene TRBV6-1; perhaps TRBD1 as D (5 bases). The V and J ends lost 3 bases and 6 bases respectively, with 11 bases between them. Looked up from germline, CDR1 is MNHNS and CDR2 is SASEGT. The CDR3 has 13 residues.

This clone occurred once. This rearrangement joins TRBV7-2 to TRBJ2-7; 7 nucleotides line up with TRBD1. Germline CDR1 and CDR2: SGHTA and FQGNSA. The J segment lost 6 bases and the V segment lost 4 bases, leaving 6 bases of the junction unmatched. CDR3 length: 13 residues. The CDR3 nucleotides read TGTGCCAGCAGCTACGACAGGGCATCCGAGCAGTACTTC. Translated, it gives CASSYDRASEQYF.

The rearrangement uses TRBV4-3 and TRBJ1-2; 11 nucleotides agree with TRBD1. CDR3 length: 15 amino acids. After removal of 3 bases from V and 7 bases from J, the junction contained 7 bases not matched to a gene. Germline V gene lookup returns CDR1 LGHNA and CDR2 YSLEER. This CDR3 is CASSHGTGGLGGYTF. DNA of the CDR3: TGCGCCAGCAGCCACGGGACAGGGGGTTTGGGTGGCTACACCTTC.

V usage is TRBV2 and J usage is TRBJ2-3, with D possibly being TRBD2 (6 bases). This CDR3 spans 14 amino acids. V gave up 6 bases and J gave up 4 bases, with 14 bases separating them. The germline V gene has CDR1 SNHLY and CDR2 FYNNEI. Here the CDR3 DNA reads TGTGCCAGCAGATACGGGAGTCCCTCAGATACGCAGTATTTT. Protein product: CASRYGSPSDTQYF.

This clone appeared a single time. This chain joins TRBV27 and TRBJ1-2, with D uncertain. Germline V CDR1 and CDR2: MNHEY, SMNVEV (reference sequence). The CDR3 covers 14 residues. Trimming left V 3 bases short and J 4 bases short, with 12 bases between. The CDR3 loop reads CASSFTELGYGYTF. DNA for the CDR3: TGTGCCAGCAGTTTCACAGAACTGGGCTATGGCTACACCTTC.

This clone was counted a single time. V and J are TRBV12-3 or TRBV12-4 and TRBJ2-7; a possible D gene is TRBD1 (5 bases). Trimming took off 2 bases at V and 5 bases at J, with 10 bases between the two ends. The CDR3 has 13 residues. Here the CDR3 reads CASSLRARDEQYF. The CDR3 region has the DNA TGTGCCAGCAGTTTAAGGGCCAGGGACGAGCAGTACTTC.

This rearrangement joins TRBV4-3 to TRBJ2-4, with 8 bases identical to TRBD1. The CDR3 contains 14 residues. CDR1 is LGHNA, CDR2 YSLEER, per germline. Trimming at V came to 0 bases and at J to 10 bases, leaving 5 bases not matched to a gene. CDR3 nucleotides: TGCGCCAGCAGCCAAGATCAGGGGGCGCGGATTCAGTACTTC. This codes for CASSQDQGARIQYF.

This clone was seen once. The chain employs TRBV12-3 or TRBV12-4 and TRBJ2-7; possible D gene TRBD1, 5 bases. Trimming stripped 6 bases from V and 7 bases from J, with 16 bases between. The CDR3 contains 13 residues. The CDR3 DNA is TGTGCCAGCAGAGGACAAGCGTCCGGTGAGCAGTACTTC. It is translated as CASRGQASGEQYF.

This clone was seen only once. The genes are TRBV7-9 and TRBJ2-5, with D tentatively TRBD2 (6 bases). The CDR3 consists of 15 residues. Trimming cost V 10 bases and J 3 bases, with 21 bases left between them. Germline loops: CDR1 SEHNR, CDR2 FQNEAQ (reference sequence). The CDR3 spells CATGRSWGEKETQYF. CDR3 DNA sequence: TGTGCCACCGGCCGTTCTTGGGGGGAGAAAGAGACCCAGTACTTC.

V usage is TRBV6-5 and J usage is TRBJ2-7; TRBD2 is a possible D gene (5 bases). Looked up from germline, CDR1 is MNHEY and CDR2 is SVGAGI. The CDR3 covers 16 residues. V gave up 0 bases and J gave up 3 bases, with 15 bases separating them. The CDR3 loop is CASSYSLPSRNYEQYF. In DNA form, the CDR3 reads TGTGCCAGCAGTTACTCGCTTCCTAGCAGAAACTACGAGCAGTACTTC.

The CDR3 spells CASSLGGISYNEQFF. DNA of the CDR3: TGTGCCAGTAGCCTTGGGGGGATCTCCTACAATGAGCAGTTCTTC. The rearrangement uses TRBV19 and TRBJ2-1; tentatively, D is TRBD2 (6 bases). This CDR3 spans 15 amino acids. Germline values: CDR1 LNHDA, CDR2 SQIVND (reference sequence). Trimming stripped 6 bases from V and 0 bases from J, with 12 bases between.

The CDR3, as DNA: TGTGCCAGCAGCGTAGGGGATACAGGGACGGTCACCATATATTTT. It yields the protein CASSVGDTGTVTIYF. V and J are TRBV9 and TRBJ1-3; a possible D gene is TRBD1 (6 bases). The CDR3 is made up of 15 amino acids. The germline V gene has CDR1 SGDLS and CDR2 YYNGEE. V was shortened by 0 bases and J by 9 bases, with 16 bases between the two germline ends.

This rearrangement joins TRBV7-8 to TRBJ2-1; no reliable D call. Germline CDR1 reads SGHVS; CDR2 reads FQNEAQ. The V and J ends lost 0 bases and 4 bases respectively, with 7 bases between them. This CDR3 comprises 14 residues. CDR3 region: CASSLAGSYNEQFF. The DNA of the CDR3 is TGTGCCAGCAGCTTAGCGGGCAGTTACAATGAGCAGTTCTTC.

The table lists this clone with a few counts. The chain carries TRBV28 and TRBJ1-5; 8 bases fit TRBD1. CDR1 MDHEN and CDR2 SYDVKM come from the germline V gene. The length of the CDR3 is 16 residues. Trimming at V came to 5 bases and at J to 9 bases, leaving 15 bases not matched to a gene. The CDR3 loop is CASSPISGTGARPQHF. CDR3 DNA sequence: TGTGCCAGCAGTCCCATCTCCGGGACAGGTGCTCGGCCCCAGCATTTT. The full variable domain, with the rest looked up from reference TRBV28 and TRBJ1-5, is DVKVTQSSRYLVKRTGEKVFLECVQDMDHENMFWYRQDPGLGLRLIYFSYDVKMKEKGDIPEGYSVSREKKERFSLILESASTNQTSMYLCASSPISGTGARPQHFGDGTRLSIL.

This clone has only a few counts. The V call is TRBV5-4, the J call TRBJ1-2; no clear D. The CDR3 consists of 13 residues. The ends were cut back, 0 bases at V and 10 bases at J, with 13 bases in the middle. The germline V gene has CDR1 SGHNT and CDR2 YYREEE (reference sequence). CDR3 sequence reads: CASSLERRESYTF. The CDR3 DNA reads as TGTGCCAGCAGCTTGGAACGTCGAGAATCCTACACCTTC.

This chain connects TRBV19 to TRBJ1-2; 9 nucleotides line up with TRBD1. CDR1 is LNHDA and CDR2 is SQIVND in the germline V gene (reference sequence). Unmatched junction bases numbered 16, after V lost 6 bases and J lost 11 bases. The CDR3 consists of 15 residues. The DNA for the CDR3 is TGTGCCAGTAGAACTCTGACCGGGACAGGGAACCCGTACACCTTC. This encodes CASRTLTGTGNPYTF. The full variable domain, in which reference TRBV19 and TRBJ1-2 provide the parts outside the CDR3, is DGGITQSPKYLFRKEGQNVTLSCEQNLNHDAMYWYRQDPGQGLRLIYYSQIVNDFQKGDIAEGYSVSREKKESFPLTVTSAQKNPTAFYLCASRTLTGTGNPYTFGSGTRLTVV.

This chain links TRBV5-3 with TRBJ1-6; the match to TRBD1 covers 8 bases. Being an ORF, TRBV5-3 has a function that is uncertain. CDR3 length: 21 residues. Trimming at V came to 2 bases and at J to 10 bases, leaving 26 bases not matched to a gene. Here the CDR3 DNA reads TGTGCCAGAAGCTTCCCCCTTTGGTTTATCGCCGCCCAGGGGGCAGGGTCACCCCTCCACTTT. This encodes CARSFPLWFIAAQGAGSPLHF.

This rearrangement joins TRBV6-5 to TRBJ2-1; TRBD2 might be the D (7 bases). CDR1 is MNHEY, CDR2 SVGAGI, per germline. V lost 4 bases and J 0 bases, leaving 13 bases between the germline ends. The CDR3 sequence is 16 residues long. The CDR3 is CASSSTGGPSYNEQFF. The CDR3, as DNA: TGTGCCAGCAGTTCCACCGGGGGGCCCTCCTACAATGAGCAGTTCTTC.

CDR3 nucleotides: TGTGCCAGCAGCCCGCTGGGGGGAGGGGCGTACGAGCAGTACTTC. It specifies CASSPLGGGAYEQYF. The chain employs TRBV14 and TRBJ2-7; TRBD2 matches 7 bases. CDR3 length equals 15 residues. Trimming removed 4 bases from V and 4 bases from J; junction bases left unmatched: 10. The germline gives CDR1 SGHDN, CDR2 FVKESK.

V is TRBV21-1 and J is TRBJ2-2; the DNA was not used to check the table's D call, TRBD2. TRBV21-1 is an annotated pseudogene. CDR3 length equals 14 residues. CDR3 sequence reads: CAIPNRARRGELFF. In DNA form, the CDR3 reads TGTGCCATCCCTAACCGGGCCAGGAGGGGGGAGCTGTTTTTT.

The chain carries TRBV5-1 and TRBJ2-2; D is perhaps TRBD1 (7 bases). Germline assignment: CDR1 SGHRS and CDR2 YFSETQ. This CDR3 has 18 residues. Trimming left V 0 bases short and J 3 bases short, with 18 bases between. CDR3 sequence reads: CASSLAPAGGTYTGELFF. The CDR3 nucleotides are TGCGCCAGCAGCTTGGCCCCCGCAGGGGGGACTTACACCGGGGAGCTGTTTTTT.